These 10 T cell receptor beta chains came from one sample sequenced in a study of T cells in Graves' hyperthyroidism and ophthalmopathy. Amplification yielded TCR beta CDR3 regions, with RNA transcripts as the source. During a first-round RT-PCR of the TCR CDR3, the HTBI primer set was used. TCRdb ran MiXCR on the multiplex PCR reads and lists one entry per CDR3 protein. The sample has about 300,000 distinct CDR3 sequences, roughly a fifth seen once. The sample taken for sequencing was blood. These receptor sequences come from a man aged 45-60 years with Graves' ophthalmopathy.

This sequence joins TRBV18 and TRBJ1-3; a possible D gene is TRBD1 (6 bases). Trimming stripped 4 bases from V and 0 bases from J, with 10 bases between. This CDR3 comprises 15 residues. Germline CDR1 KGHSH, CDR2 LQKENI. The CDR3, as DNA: TGTGCCAGCTCACGGACAGAAATCTCTGGAAACACCATATATTTT. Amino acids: CASSRTEISGNTIYF.

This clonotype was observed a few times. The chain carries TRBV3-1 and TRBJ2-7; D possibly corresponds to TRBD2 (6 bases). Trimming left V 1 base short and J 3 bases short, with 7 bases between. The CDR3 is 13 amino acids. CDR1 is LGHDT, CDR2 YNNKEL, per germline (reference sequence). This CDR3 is CASSQGRGYEQYF. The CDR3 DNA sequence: TGTGCCAGCAGCCAAGGGAGGGGCTACGAGCAGTACTTC.

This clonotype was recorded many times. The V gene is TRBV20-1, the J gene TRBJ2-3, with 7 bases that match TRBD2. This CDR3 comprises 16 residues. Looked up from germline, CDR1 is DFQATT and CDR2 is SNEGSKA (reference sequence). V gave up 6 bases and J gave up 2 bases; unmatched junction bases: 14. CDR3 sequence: CSATLGLLADTDTQYF. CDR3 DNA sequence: TGCAGTGCAACCCTTGGTCTCCTAGCGGACACAGATACGCAGTATTTT.

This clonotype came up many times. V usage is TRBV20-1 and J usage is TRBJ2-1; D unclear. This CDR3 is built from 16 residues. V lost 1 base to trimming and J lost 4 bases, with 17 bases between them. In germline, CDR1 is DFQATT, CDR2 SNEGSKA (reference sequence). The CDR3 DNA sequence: TGCAGTGCTAGAGCCAGGACCTCCCCTCGATACAATGAGCAGTTCTTC. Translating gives CSARARTSPRYNEQFF.

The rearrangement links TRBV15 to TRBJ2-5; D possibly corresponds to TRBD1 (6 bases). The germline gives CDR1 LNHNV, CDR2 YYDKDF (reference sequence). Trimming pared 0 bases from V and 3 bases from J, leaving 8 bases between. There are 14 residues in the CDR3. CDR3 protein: CATSRDTGKETQYF. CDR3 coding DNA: TGTGCCACCAGCAGAGACACAGGGAAAGAGACCCAGTACTTC.

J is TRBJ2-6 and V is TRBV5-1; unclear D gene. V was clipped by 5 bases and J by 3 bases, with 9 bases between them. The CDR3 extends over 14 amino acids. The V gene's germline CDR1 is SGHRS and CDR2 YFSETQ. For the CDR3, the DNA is TGCGCCAGCAGGGCCGACGATGGGGCCAACGTCCTGACTTTC. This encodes CASRADDGANVLTF.

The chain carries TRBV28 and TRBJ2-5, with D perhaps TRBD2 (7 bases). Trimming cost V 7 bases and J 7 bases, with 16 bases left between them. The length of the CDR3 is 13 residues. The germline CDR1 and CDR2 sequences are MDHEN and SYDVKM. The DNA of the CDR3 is TGTGCCAGCACCAAGGGGGGGGGAGGGACCCAGTACTTC. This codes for CASTKGGGGTQYF.

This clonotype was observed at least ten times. Here the CDR3 DNA reads TGTGCCTGGAGTGTACGGGGCAATGAGCAGTTCTTC. This sequence encodes CAWSVRGNEQFF. The genes are TRBV30 and TRBJ2-1; weak D call: TRBD2 (5 bases). The length of the CDR3 is 12 residues. Trimming stripped 0 bases from V and 6 bases from J, with 6 bases between. Germline V gives CDR1 GTSNPN, CDR2 SVGIG (reference sequence).

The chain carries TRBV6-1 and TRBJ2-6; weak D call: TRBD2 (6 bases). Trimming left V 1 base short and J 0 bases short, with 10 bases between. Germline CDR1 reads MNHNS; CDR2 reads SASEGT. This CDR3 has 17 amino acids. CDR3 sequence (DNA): TGTGCCAGCAGTGAAGAGGTCGGGAGCTCTGGGGCCAACGTCCTGACTTTC. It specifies CASSEEVGSSGANVLTF.

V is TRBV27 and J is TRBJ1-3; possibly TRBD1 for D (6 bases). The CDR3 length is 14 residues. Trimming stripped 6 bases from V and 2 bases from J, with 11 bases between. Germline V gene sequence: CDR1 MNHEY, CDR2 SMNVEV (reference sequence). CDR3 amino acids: CASRPRGAGNTIYF. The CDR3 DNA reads TGTGCCAGCAGACCCAGGGGAGCTGGAAACACCATATATTTT.